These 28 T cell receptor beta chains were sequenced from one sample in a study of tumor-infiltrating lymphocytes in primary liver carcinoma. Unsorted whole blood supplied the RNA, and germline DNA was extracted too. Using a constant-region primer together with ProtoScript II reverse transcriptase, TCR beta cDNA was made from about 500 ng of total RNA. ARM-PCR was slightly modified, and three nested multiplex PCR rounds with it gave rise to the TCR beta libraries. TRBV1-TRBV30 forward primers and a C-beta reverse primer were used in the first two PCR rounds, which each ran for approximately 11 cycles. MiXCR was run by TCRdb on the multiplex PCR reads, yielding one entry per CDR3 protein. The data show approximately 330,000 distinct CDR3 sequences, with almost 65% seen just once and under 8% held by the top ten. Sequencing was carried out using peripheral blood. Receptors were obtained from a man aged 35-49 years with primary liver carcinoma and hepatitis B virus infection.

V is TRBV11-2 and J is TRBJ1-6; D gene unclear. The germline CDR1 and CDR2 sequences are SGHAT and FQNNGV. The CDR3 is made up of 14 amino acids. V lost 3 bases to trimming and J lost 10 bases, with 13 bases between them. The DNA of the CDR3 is TGTGCCAGCAGCTTCGAAGCGGCTAACTCACCCCTCCACTTT. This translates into CASSFEAANSPLHF.

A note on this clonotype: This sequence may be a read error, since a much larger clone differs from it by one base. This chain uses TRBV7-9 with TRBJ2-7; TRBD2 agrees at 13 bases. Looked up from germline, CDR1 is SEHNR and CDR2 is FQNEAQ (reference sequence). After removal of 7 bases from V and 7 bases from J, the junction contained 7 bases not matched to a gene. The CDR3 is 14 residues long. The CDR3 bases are TGTGCCAGCACCCGTACTAGCGGGAGGGGGGAGCAGTACTTC. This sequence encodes CASTRTSGRGEQYF.

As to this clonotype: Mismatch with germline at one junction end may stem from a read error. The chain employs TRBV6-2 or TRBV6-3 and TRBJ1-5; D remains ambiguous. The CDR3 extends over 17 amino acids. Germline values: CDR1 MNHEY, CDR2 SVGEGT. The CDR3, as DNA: TGTGCCAGCACCCCTACAGAGAGGGCGTATAGCAATCAGCCCCAGTGTTTT. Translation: CASTPTERAYSNQPQCF.

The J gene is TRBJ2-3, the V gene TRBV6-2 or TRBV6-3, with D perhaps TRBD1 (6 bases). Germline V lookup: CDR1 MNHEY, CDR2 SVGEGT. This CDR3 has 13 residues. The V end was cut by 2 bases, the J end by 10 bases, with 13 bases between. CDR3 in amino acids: CASSYRTVRAQYF. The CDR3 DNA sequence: TGTGCCAGCAGTTACCGGACAGTCAGGGCGCAGTATTTT.

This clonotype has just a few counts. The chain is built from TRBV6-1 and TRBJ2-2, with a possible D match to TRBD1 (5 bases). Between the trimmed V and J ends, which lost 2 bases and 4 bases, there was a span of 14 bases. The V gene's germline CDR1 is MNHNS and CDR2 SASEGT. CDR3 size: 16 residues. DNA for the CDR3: TGTGCCAGCAGTGAAACGGGCAGGGCCCCCACCGGGGAGCTGTTTTTT. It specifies CASSETGRAPTGELFF.

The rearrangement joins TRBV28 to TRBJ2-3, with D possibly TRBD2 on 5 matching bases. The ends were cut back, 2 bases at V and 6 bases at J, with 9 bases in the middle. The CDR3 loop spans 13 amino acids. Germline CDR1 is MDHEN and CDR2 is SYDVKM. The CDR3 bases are TGTGCCAGCAGTTTAAGCTGGGAGGATACGCAGTATTTT. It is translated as CASSLSWEDTQYF.

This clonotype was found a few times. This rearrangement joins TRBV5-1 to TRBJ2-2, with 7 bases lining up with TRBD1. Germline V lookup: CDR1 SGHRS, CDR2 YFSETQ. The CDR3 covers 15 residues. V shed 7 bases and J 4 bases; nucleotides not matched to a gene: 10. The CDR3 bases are TGCGCCAGCTTTGCAGGGGGAATATTCACCGGGGAGCTGTTTTTT. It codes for CASFAGGIFTGELFF.

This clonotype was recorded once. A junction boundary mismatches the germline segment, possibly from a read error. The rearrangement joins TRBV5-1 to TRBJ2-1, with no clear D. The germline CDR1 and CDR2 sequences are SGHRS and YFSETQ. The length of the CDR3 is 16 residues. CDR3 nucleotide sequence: TGCGCCAGCAGCTTGGTGGACGGAGACTCCTACAATGAGCAGTCCTTC. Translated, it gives CASSLVDGDSYNEQSF.

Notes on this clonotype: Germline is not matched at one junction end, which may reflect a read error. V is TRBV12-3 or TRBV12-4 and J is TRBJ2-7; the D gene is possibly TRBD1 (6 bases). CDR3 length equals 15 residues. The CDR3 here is CTSSLGTQSFYDQYF. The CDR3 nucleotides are TGTACCAGCAGCCTGGGGACACAATCGTTCTACGATCAGTACTTC.

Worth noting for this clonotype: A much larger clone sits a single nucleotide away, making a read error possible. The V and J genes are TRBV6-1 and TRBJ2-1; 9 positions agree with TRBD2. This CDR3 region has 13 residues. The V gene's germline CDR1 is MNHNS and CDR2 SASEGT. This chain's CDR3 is CASSESSSGRQLF. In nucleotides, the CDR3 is TGTGCCAGCAGTGAAAGTTCCAGCGGGAGGCAGCTCTTC.

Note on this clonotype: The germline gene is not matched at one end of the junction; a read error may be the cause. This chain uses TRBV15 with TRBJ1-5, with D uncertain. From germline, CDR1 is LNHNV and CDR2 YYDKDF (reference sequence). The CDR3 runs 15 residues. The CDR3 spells CTTSPRGGRGGPQHF. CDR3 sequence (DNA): TGTACCACCAGCCCGCGGGGAGGCCGAGGAGGGCCCCAGCATTTT. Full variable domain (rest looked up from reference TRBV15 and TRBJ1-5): DAMVIQNPRYQVTQFGKPVTLSCSQTLNHNVMYWYQQKSSQAPKLLFHYYDKDFNNEADTPDNFQSRRPNTSFCFLDIRSPGLGDTAMYLCTTSPRGGRGGPQHFGDGTRLSIL.

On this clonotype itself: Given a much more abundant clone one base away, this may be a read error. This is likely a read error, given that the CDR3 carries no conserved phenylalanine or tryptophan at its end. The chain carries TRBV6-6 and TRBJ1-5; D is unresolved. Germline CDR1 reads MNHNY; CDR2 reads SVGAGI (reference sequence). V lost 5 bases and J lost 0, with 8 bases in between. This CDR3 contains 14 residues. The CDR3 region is CASSESNSNQPQHS. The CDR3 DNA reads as TGTGCCAGCAGTGAGAGTAATAGCAATCAGCCCCAGCATTCT.

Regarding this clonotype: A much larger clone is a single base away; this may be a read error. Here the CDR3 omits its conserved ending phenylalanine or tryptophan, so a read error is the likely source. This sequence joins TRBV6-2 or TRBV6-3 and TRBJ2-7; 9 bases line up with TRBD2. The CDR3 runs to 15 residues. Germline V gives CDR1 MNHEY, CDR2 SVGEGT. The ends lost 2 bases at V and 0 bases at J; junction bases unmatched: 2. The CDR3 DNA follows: TGTGCCAGCAGTTACGGACTAGCGAACTCCTACGAGCAGTACTTA. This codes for CASSYGLANSYEQYL.

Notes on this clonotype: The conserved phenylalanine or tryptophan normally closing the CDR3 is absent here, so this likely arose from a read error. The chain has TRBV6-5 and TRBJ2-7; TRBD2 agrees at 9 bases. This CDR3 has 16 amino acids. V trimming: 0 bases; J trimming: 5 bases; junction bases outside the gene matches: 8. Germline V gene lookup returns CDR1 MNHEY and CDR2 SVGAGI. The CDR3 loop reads CASSYSSGTSFDEQYS. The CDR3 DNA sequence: TGTGCCAGCAGTTACTCTTCGGGGACTAGCTTCGACGAGCAGTACTCC.

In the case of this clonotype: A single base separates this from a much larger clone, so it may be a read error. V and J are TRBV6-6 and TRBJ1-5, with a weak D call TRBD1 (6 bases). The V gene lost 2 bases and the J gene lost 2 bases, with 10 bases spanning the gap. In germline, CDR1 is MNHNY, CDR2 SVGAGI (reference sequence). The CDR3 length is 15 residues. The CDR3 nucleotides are TGTGCCAGCAGTTACCAGGGGTTTGGCAATCAGCCCCAGCATTTT. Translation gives CASSYQGFGNQPQHF.

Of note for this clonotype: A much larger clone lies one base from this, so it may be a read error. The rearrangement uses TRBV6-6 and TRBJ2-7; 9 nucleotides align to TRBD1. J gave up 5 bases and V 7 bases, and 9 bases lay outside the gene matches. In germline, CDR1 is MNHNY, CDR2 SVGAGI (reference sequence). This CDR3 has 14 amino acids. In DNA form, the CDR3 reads TGTGCCAGCACCCAAGGACAGGGGCCCGACGAGCAGTACTTC. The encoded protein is CASTQGQGPDEQYF.

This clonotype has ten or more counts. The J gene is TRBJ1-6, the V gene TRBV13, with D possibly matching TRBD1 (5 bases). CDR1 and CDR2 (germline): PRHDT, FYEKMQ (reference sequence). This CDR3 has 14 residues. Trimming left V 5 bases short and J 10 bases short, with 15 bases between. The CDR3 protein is CASSTGQLGSPLHF. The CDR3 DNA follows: TGTGCCAGCAGCACGGGGCAGTTGGGATCACCCCTCCACTTT.

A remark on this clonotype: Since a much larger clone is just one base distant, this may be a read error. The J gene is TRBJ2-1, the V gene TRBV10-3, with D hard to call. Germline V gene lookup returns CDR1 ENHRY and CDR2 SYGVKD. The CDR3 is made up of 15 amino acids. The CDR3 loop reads CAISEGWRSYSEQFF. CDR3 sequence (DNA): TGTGCCATCAGTGAGGGGTGGCGCTCCTACAGTGAGCAGTTCTTC.

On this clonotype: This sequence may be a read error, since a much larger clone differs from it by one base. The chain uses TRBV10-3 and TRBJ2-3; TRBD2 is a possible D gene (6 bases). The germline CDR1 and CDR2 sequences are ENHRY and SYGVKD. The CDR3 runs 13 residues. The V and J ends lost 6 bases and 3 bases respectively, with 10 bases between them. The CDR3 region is CAIRTRGTDTQYF. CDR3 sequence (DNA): TGTGCCATCAGGACACGGGGGACAGATACGCAGTATTTT.

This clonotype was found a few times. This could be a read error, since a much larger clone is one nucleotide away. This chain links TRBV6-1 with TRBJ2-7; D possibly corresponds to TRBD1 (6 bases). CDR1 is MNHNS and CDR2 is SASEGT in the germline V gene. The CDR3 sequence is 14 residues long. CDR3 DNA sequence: TGTGCCAACAGTCCGACAGGAAAAGGGTACGAGCAGTACTTC. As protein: CANSPTGKGYEQYF.

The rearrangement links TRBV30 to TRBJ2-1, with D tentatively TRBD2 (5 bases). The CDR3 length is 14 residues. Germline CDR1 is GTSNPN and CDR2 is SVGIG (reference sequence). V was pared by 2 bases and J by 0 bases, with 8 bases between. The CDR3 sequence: CAWSKDFSYNEQFF. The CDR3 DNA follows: TGTGCCTGGAGTAAGGACTTCTCCTACAATGAGCAGTTCTTC. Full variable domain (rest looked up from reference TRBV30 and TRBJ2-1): SQTIHQWPATLVQPVGSPLSLECTVEGTSNPNLYWYRQAAGRGLQLLFYSVGIGQISSEVPQNLSASRPQDRQFILSSKKLLLSDSGFYLCAWSKDFSYNEQFFGPGTRLTVL.

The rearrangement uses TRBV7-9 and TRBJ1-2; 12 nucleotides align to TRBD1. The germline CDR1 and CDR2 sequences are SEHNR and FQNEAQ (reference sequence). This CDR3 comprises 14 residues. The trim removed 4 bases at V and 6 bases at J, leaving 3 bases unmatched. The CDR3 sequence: CASSWGQGADGYTF. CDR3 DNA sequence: TGTGCCAGCAGCTGGGGACAGGGGGCAGATGGCTACACCTTC.

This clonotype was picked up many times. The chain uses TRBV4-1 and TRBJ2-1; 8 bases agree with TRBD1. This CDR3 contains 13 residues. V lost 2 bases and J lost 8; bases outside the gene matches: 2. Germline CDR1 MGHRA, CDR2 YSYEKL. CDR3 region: CASSQLTGDEQFF. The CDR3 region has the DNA TGCGCCAGCAGCCAACTGACAGGGGATGAGCAGTTCTTC.

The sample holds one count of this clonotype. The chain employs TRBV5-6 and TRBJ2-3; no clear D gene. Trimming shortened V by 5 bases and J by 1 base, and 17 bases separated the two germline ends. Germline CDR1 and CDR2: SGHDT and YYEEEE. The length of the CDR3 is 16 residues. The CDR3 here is CASSTGRESGTDTQYF. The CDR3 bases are TGTGCCAGCAGTACGGGTCGAGAATCGGGCACAGATACGCAGTATTTT.

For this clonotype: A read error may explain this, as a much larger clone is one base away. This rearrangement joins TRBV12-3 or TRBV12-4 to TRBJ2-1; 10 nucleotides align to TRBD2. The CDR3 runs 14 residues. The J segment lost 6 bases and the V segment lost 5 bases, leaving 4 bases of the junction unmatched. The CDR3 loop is CASSLGLASNEQFF. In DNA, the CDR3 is TGTGCCAGCAGTCTGGGACTAGCGAGCAATGAGCAGTTCTTC.

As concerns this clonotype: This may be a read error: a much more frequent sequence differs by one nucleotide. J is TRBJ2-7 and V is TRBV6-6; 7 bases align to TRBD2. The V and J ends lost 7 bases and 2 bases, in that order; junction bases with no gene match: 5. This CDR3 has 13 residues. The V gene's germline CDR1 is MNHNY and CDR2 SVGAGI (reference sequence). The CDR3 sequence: CASTTGRTYEQYF. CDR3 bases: TGTGCCAGCACCACCGGGAGGACCTACGAGCAGTACTTC.

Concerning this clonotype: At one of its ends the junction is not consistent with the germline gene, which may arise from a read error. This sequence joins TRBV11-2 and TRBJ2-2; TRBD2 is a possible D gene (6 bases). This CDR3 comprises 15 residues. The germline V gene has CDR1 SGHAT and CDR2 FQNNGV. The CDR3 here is CARSLVTGAPGELFF. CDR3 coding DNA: TGTGCCAGAAGCTTAGTCACGGGAGCTCCCGGGGAGCTGTTTTTT.

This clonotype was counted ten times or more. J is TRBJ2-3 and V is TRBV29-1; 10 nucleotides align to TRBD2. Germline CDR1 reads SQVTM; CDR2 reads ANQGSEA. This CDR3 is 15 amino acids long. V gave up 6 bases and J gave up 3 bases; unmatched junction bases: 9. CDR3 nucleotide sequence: TGCAGCGTCATTCCGACTAGCGGGTTGACAGATACGCAGTATTTT. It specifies CSVIPTSGLTDTQYF.